The clone carrying this T cell receptor (beta chain) was observed a few times. Its matching antigen is unknown. CDR3 size: 15 residues. CDR1 is SGHVS and CDR2 is FQNEAQ in the germline V gene. V was pared by 4 bases and J by 3 bases, with 16 bases between. Diagnoses were established using clinical symptoms, serum thyroxine and TRAb, thyroid ultrasound and orbital computed tomography. There were TCR beta CDR3 regions amplified from RNA transcripts. Initially, a first-round RT-PCR of the TCR CDR3 employed the HTBI primer set. Each CDR3 protein gets one entry after TCRdb re-called the multiplex PCR reads with MiXCR. The profile shows about 400,000 distinct CDR3 sequences, approximately 15% of them singletons. This entry belongs to a study of T cells in Graves' hyperthyroidism and ophthalmopathy. Study-wide points: Median prediction lead before ophthalmopathy onset was 6.5 months with the model.

The V and J genes are TRBV7-8 and TRBJ2-7; D is undetermined. The receptor was isolated from a young man with Graves' ophthalmopathy. Sequenced input: blood. The CDR3, as DNA: TGTGCCAGCAGCTCCGGTCGTACCGCCTACTACGAGCAGTACTTC. Translated, it gives CASSSGRTAYYEQYF.